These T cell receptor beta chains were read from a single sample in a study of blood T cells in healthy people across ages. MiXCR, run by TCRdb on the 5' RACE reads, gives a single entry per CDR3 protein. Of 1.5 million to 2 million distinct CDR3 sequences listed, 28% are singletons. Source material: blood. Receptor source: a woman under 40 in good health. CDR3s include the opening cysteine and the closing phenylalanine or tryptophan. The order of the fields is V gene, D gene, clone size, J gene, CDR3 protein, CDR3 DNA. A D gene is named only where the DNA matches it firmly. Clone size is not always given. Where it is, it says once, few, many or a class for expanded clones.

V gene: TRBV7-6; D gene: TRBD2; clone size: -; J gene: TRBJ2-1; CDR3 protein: CASSGLMGGNEQFF; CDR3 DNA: TGTGCCAGCAGCGGCCTCATGGGGGGGAATGAGCAGTTCTTC
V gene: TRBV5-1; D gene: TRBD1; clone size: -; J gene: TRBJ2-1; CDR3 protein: CASSLDGQGLYNEQFF; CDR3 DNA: TGCGCCAGCAGCTTGGATGGACAGGGTCTTTACAATGAGCAGTTCTTC
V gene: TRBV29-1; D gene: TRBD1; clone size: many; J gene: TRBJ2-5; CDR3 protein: CSATITQGWGETQYF; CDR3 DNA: TGCAGCGCTACAATTACACAGGGGTGGGGCGAGACCCAGTACTTC
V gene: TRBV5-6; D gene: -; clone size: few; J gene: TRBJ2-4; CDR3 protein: CASSGLTVGQYF; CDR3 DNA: TGTGCCAGCAGCGGTCTAACGGTCGGGCAGTACTTC
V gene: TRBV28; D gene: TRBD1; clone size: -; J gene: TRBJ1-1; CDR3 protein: CASSRPSGGGEAFF; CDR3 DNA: TGTGCCAGCAGTAGACCCTCAGGGGGAGGTGAAGCTTTCTTT
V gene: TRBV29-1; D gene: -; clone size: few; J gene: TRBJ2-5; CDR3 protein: CSVQRRISQETQYF; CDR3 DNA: TGCAGCGTCCAACGACGGATCTCCCAAGAGACCCAGTACTTC
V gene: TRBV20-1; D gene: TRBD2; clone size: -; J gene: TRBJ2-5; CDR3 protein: CSARDPTWSSGGAQETQYF; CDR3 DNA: TGCAGTGCTAGAGACCCGACTTGGAGTAGCGGGGGGGCCCAAGAGACCCAGTACTTC
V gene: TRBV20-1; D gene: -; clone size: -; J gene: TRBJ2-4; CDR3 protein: CSALDRPKNVQYF; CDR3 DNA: TGCAGTGCTCTTGACAGGCCTAAAAACGTTCAGTACTTT
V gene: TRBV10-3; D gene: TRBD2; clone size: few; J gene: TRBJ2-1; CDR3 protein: CAIGGGDSGRNEQFF; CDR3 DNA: TGTGCCATCGGGGGTGGGGATAGCGGGAGGAATGAGCAGTTCTTC
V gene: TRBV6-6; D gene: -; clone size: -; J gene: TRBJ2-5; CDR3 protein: CASSYSLGSGETQYF; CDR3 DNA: TGTGCCAGCAGTTACTCGCTTGGGAGTGGAGAGACCCAGTACTTC
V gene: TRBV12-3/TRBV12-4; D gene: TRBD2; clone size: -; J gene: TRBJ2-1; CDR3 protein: CASSFTGRADNEQFF; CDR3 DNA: TGTGCCAGCAGTTTTACCGGGAGGGCCGACAATGAGCAGTTCTTC
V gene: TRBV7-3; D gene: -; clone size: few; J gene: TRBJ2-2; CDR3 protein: CASSRTSGELFF; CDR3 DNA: TGTGCCAGCAGTCGTACTAGCGGGGAGCTGTTTTTT
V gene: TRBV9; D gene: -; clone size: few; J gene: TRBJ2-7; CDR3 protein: CASSVDAETTYEQYF; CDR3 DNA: TGTGCCAGCAGCGTAGACGCAGAAACGACCTACGAGCAGTACTTC
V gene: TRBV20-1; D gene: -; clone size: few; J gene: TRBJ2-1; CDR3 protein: CSASPSAGSSYNEQFF; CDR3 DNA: TGCAGTGCTAGTCCTTCCGCGGGGAGCTCCTACAATGAGCAGTTCTTC
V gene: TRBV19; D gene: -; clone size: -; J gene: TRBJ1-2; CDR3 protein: CASHQQVPPYGYTF; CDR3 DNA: TGTGCCAGCCACCAGCAAGTCCCCCCCTATGGCTACACCTTC
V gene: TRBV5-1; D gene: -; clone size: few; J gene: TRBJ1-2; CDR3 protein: CASSLASAVANYGYTF; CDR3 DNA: TGCGCCAGCAGCTTGGCCTCGGCGGTAGCTAACTATGGCTACACCTTC
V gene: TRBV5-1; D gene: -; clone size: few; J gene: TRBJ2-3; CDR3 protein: CASSTRGQLTDTQYF; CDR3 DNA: TGCGCCAGCAGTACCAGAGGGCAGCTCACAGATACGCAGTATTTT
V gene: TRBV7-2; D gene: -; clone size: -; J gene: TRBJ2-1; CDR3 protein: CASSFTTSLNEQFF; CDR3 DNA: TGTGCCAGCAGCTTTACTACTAGTCTCAATGAGCAGTTCTTC
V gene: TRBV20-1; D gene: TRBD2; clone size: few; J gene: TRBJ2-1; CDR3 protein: CSAPLALIAGAAEDYNEQFF; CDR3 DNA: TGCAGTGCCCCTCTTGCTCTGATAGCGGGGGCTGCCGAGGACTACAATGAGCAGTTCTTC
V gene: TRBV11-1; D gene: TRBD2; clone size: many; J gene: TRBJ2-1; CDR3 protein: CASGGGSYNEQFF; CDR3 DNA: TGTGCCAGCGGCGGGGGTTCCTACAATGAGCAGTTCTTC
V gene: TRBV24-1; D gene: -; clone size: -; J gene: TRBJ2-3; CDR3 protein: CATSDYQTDTQYF; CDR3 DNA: TGTGCCACCAGTGACTATCAGACAGATACGCAGTATTTT
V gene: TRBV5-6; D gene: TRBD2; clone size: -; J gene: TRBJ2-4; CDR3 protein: CARSFLSGSPAKNIQYF; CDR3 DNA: TGTGCCCGCAGCTTTCTTAGCGGGAGTCCAGCCAAAAACATTCAGTACTTC
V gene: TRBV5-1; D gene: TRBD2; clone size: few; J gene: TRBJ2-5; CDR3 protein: CASSSASGDGETQYF; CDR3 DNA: TGCGCCAGCAGCTCTGCTAGCGGGGACGGAGAGACCCAGTACTTC
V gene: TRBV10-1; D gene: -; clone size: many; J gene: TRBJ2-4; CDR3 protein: CASSETLFGHKYF; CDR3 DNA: TGCGCCAGCAGTGAGACCCTGTTTGGGCATAAGTACTTC
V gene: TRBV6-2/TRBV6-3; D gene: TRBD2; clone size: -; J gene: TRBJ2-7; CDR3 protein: CASSYRTSGSGTTYEQYF; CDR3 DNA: TGTGCCAGCAGTTACAGGACTAGCGGGAGTGGGACAACCTACGAGCAGTACTTC
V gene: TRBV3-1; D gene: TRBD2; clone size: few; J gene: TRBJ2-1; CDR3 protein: CASSPPDSGLAGSNEQFF; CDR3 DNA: TGTGCCAGCAGCCCCCCCGACTCGGGGCTAGCGGGGAGCAATGAGCAGTTCTTC
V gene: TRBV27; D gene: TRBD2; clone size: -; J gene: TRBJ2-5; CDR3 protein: CASSRTGTGRLAGFNEQYF; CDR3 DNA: TGTGCCAGCAGCAGGACCGGGACAGGAAGACTAGCGGGGTTCAATGAGCAGTACTTC
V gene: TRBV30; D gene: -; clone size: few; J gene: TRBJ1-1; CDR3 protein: CAWTSKGTGNTEAFF; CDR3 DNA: TGTGCCTGGACCTCAAAGGGGACGGGGAACACTGAAGCTTTCTTT
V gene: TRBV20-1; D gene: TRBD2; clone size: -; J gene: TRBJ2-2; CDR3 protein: CSARDGGSGRDGELFF; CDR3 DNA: TGCAGTGCTAGAGATGGCGGTAGCGGGAGGGACGGGGAGCTGTTTTTT
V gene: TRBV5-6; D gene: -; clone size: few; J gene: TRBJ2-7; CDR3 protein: CASSFFRQAFYEQYF; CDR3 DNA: TGTGCCAGCAGCTTTTTCCGACAGGCTTTCTACGAGCAGTACTTC
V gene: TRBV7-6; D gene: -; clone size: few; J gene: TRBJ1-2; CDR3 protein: CASSLRGGADGYTF; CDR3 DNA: TGTGCCAGCAGCTTAAGGGGAGGCGCGGATGGCTACACCTTC
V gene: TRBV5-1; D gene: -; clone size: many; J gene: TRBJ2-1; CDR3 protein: CASGGAQHNEQFF; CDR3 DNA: TGCGCCAGCGGAGGGGCCCAGCACAATGAGCAGTTCTTC
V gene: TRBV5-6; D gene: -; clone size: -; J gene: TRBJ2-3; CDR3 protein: CASRLAYRDTTDTQYF; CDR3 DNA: TGTGCCAGCAGGCTTGCGTACCGGGACACTACAGATACGCAGTATTTT
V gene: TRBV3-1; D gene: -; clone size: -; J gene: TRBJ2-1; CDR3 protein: CASTGPYGEQFF; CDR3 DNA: TGTGCCAGCACCGGGCCCTATGGGGAGCAGTTCTTC
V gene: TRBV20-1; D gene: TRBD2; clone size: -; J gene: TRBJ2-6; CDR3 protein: CSAHSRPGGSGANVLTF; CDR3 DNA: TGCAGTGCGCACAGCCGGCCGGGGGGTTCTGGGGCCAACGTCCTGACTTTC
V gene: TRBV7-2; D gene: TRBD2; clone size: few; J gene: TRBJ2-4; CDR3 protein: CASSLGDSAGDIQYF; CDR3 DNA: TGCGCCAGCAGCTTGGGAGACTCGGCGGGGGACATTCAGTACTTC
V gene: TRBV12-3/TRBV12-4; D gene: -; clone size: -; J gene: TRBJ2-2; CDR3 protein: CASSSKGELFF; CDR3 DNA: TGTGCCAGCAGTTCAAAAGGGGAGCTGTTTTTT
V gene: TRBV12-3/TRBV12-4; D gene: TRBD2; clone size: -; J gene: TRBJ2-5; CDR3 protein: CASSTGTSNEQYF; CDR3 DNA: TGTGCCAGCAGCACCGGGACTAGCAATGAGCAGTACTTC
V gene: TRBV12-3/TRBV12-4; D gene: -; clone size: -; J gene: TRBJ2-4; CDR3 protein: CASSFGDTINIQYF; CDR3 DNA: TGTGCCAGCAGTTTTGGGGACACGATTAACATTCAGTACTTC
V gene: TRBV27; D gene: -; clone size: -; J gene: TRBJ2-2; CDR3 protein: CASSKTSGSLTAGELFF; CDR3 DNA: TGTGCCAGCAGTAAGACTAGTGGGAGTTTAACGGCCGGGGAGCTGTTTTTT
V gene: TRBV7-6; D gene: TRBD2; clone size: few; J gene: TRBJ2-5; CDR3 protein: CASSPTSPRTQYF; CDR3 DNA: TGTGCCAGCAGCCCGACTAGCCCGCGAACCCAGTACTTC
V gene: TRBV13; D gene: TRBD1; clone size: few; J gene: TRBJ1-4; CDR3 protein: CASSLQDRQSEKLFF; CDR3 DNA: TGTGCCAGCAGCTTACAGGACAGGCAGAGTGAAAAACTGTTTTTT
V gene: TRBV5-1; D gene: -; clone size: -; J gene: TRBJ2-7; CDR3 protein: CASSLAMGRMGEQYF; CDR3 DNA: TGCGCCAGCAGCTTGGCTATGGGACGGATGGGGGAGCAGTACTTC